The rows below give T cell receptor beta chains drawn from one sample of a study of T cell responses to AZD1222 COVID-19 vaccine. Data came from immunoSEQ multiplex PCR; TCRdb stores just in-frame clones and leaves some out. This sample has approximately 110,000 clones; about nine tenths occur once, and the top ten carry 0.95% to 1.5%. Material: peripheral blood, obtained on day 0 of AZD1222 vaccination. The receptors were gathered from an adult in good health. Both conserved end residues are trimmed from each CDR3. Fields, in order: clone size, V gene, J gene, CDR3 protein. Size is stated for part of the rows, as once, few or many counts, or as a class when the clone is expanded.

size: NA; V: TRBV27; J: TRBJ2-1; CDR3: ASSLSRGFRNEQF
size: NA; V: TRBV27; J: TRBJ1-1; CDR3: ASRTRGGGQGVAF
size: NA; V: TRBV5-4; J: TRBJ2-3; CDR3: ASRASGGRTDTQY
size: NA; V: TRBV12-3/TRBV12-4; J: TRBJ2-7; CDR3: ASSFTSGGEQY
size: NA; V: TRBV18; J: TRBJ1-4; CDR3: ASSIRTGTNEKLF
size: once; V: TRBV3-1/TRBV3-2; J: TRBJ1-1; CDR3: ASSPGGFAEAF
size: NA; V: TRBV5-6; J: TRBJ2-7; CDR3: ASSRLTGLEQY
size: NA; V: TRBV4-1; J: TRBJ2-5; CDR3: ASSQDRSSGQETQY
size: NA; V: TRBV6-5; J: TRBJ1-2; CDR3: ASSYSKTDPHYGYT
size: NA; V: TRBV3-1/TRBV3-2; J: TRBJ1-6; CDR3: ASSQDPEYSPLH
size: NA; V: TRBV30; J: TRBJ1-3; CDR3: AWSVQAGDTIY
size: NA; V: TRBV2; J: TRBJ1-2; CDR3: ASSEHGVGLTISGYT
size: NA; V: TRBV7-2; J: TRBJ1-5; CDR3: ASSLSPLSNQPQH
size: NA; V: TRBV11-2; J: TRBJ1-5; CDR3: ASSPPGVSNQPQH
size: once; V: TRBV7-9; J: TRBJ1-2; CDR3: ASSPELGPRVDYGYT
size: NA; V: TRBV18; J: TRBJ2-2; CDR3: ASSRDSTGELF
size: NA; V: TRBV25-1; J: TRBJ2-3; CDR3: ASSDAGGAADTQY
size: few; V: TRBV4-1; J: TRBJ1-1; CDR3: ASSQDRGRLEAF
size: NA; V: TRBV28; J: TRBJ1-3; CDR3: ASSLQGTGNTIY
size: NA; V: TRBV5-5; J: TRBJ1-1; CDR3: ASSLIFRDRGPSYTEAF
size: NA; V: TRBV4-3; J: TRBJ2-7; CDR3: ARTSGGAVGEQY
size: NA; V: TRBV18; J: TRBJ1-5; CDR3: ASPDPSPYSNQPQH
size: NA; V: TRBV5-6; J: TRBJ1-1; CDR3: ASSQGQLMNTEAF
size: NA; V: TRBV19; J: TRBJ1-1; CDR3: ATRRGGNTEAF
size: NA; V: TRBV6-1; J: TRBJ2-7; CDR3: ASSEDGFSYEQY